The 30 T cell receptor beta chains below all came from one sample that was sequenced in a study of cytomegalovirus exposure and HLA in healthy donors. Here immunoSEQ multiplex PCR was the method, and the copy in TCRdb shows in-frame clones only, minus some. The data show 100,000 to 130,000 clones, with approximately 85% seen just once and around 3% held by the top ten. The sequencing input was PBMCs. The source of these receptors is a woman aged 18-29 years in good health and CMV-seronegative.

The chain employs TRBV28 and TRBJ1-6; D is ambiguous. Trimming left V 11 bases short and J 2 bases short, with 16 bases between. CDR1 is MDHEN and CDR2 is SYDVKM in the germline V gene. The CDR3 loop spans 15 amino acids. The chain's CDR3 is CASTAGSTYNSPLHF. The CDR3 DNA follows: TGTGCCTCAACGGCGGGGAGCACCTATAATTCACCCCTCCACTTT. The full variable domain, its missing parts supplied by reference TRBV28 and TRBJ1-6, is DVKVTQSSRYLVKRTGEKVFLECVQDMDHENMFWYRQDPGLGLRLIYFSYDVKMKEKGDIPEGYSVSREKKERFSLILESASTNQTSMYLCASTAGSTYNSPLHFGNGTRLTVT.

This clone was seen at least ten times. V usage is TRBV28 and J usage is TRBJ1-1, with a weak D call TRBD1 (6 bases). The CDR3 contains 14 residues. Germline CDR1 MDHEN, CDR2 SYDVKM. V was cut by 3 bases and J by 3 bases, with 11 bases left in between. The CDR3 loop is CASSFSPGDTEAFF. CDR3 nucleotide sequence: TGTGCCAGCAGTTTTTCCCCAGGGGACACTGAAGCTTTCTTT.

The J gene is TRBJ2-1, the V gene TRBV9, with 11 nucleotides matching TRBD1. The CDR3 extends over 14 amino acids. Germline V gives CDR1 SGDLS, CDR2 YYNGEE. Losses at the gene ends were 2 bases for V and 9 bases for J; bases not matched to a gene: 4. The CDR3 region has the DNA TGTGCCAGCAGCGTCCGGGACAGGGGGGTTGAGCAGTTCTTC. It translates to CASSVRDRGVEQFF.

The chain combines TRBV6-1 with TRBJ2-1, with D perhaps TRBD1 (7 bases). V was clipped by 8 bases and J by 4 bases, with 18 bases between them. This CDR3 spans 15 amino acids. CDR1 is MNHNS and CDR2 is SASEGT in the germline V gene. The CDR3 DNA reads as TGTGCCAGCCTATGGGGGGTGACAGGGTACAATGAGCAGTTCTTC. Its translation: CASLWGVTGYNEQFF.

The chain links TRBV27 to TRBJ2-7, with TRBD1 matching over 7 bases. Germline V gene sequence: CDR1 MNHEY, CDR2 SMNVEV (reference sequence). This CDR3 has 14 amino acids. V trimming: 5 bases; J trimming: 2 bases; junction bases outside the gene matches: 6. As DNA, the CDR3 is TGTGCCAGCAGTCCCAGGGGACAGACCTACGAGCAGTACTTC. It translates to CASSPRGQTYEQYF.

The rearrangement uses TRBV7-9 and TRBJ1-1; TRBD1 matches 9 bases. Germline-derived CDR1 and CDR2 are SEHNR and FQNEAQ (reference sequence). This CDR3 has 14 amino acids. J was trimmed by 4 bases and V by 5 bases; bases with no gene match: 5. Here the CDR3 DNA reads TGTGCCAGCAGCCCACAGGGGGCAGGCACTGAAGCTTTCTTT. Amino acid sequence: CASSPQGAGTEAFF.

The chain carries TRBV19 and TRBJ1-1, with no clear D. The CDR3 is made up of 13 amino acids. In germline, CDR1 is LNHDA, CDR2 SQIVND (reference sequence). Between the trimmed V and J ends, which lost 5 bases and 1 base, there was a span of 8 bases. The chain's CDR3 is CASSLSENTEAFF. The CDR3 bases are TGTGCCAGTAGTCTGTCAGAGAACACTGAAGCTTTCTTT.

The gene calls are TRBV29-1 and TRBJ2-5, with D unclear. Trimming cost V 4 bases and J 1 base, with 13 bases left between them. The germline CDR1 and CDR2 sequences are SQVTM and ANQGSEA. This CDR3 has 14 residues. The CDR3, as DNA: TGCAGCGTTGGGTTTCCAGATACCCAAGAGACCCAGTACTTC. Translated: CSVGFPDTQETQYF.

The V gene is TRBV19, the J gene TRBJ1-5; maybe TRBD1 (6 bases). CDR1 and CDR2 (germline): LNHDA, SQIVND (reference sequence). The CDR3 has 14 residues. Trimming pared 5 bases from V and 3 bases from J, leaving 11 bases between. The CDR3 coding sequence is TGTGCCAGTAGTCTCGGACAGCTCAATCAGCCCCAGCATTTT. Translating it yields CASSLGQLNQPQHF.

The chain is built from TRBV5-1 and TRBJ2-1; D is uncertain. The V end lost 0 bases, the J end lost 4 bases, and 11 bases lay between the germline ends. This CDR3 spans 15 amino acids. Germline CDR1 and CDR2: SGHRS and YFSETQ. This CDR3 is CASSLAPRQYNEQFF. CDR3 nucleotides: TGCGCCAGCAGCTTGGCGCCGCGGCAATACAATGAGCAGTTCTTC.

This chain joins TRBV5-4 and TRBJ2-7; a possible D gene is TRBD1 (5 bases). V gave up 1 base and J gave up 2 bases, with 7 bases separating them. The length of the CDR3 is 13 residues. CDR1 is SGHNT, CDR2 YYREEE, per germline (reference sequence). CDR3 in amino acids: CASSLQGPYEQYF. CDR3 coding DNA: TGTGCCAGCAGCTTGCAGGGCCCCTACGAGCAGTACTTC.

This sequence joins TRBV5-1 and TRBJ2-3; weak D call: TRBD1 (6 bases). The CDR3 spans 14 residues. CDR1 is SGHRS, CDR2 YFSETQ, per germline. Trimming took 2 bases from V and 1 from J, leaving 8 bases between them. CDR3 sequence (DNA): TGCGCCAGCAGCTTACAGGGCGGCACAGATACGCAGTATTTT. Translated, it gives CASSLQGGTDTQYF.

CDR3 in amino acids: CASSPVILSGQHYGYTF. The CDR3 DNA is TGTGCCAGCAGCCCCGTAATTTTGTCGGGACAGCACTATGGCTACACCTTC. The chain couples TRBV7-8 to TRBJ1-2; 7 bases match TRBD1. Germline V CDR1 and CDR2: SGHVS, FQNEAQ. J gave up 3 bases and V 5 bases, and 15 bases lay outside the gene matches. This CDR3 has 17 residues. Based on the CDR3 plus reference TRBV7-8 and TRBJ1-2, the full variable domain is GAGVSQSPRYKVAKRGQDVALRCDPISGHVSLFWYQQALGQGPEFLTYFQNEAQLDKSGLPSDRFFAERPEGSVSTLKIQRTQQEDSAVYLCASSPVILSGQHYGYTFGSGTRLTVV.

A single count supports this clone. The rearrangement links TRBV5-1 to TRBJ2-1; 8 bases map to TRBD2. Germline V gene data show CDR1 as SGHRS and CDR2 as YFSETQ. Trimming at V came to 4 bases and at J to 4 bases, leaving 7 bases not matched to a gene. The CDR3 runs 15 residues. The CDR3 nucleotides are TGCGCCAGCAGCGTTAGCGGGAACCCTTACAATGAGCAGTTCTTC. Protein product: CASSVSGNPYNEQFF.

The V gene is TRBV25-1, the J gene TRBJ2-3, with a weak D call TRBD1 (5 bases). This CDR3 region has 13 residues. The V end lost 2 bases, the J end lost 4 bases, and 7 bases lay between the germline ends. Germline CDR1 and CDR2: MGHDK and SYGVNS. The CDR3 protein is CASSEGAADTQYF. The CDR3 region has the DNA TGTGCCAGCAGTGAAGGGGCAGCAGATACGCAGTATTTT.

The V gene is TRBV10-2, the J gene TRBJ2-2, with a tentative D call TRBD1 (6 bases). The germline gives CDR1 WSHSY, CDR2 SAAADI. This CDR3 region has 16 residues. Deletions cut 7 bases from V and 5 bases from J, with 20 bases between. CDR3 in amino acids: CASMRGSVGVTGELFF. In DNA, the CDR3 is TGCGCCAGCATGAGGGGGTCCGTTGGGGTTACCGGGGAGCTGTTTTTT.

The chain combines TRBV19 with TRBJ1-5; D not certain. This CDR3 has 14 amino acids. V was pared by 7 bases and J by 0 bases, with 10 bases between. From germline, CDR1 is LNHDA and CDR2 SQIVND (reference sequence). CDR3 sequence: CASMRAYSNQPQHF. DNA for the CDR3: TGTGCCAGTATGAGGGCTTATAGCAATCAGCCCCAGCATTTT. Supplemented by reference TRBV19 and TRBJ1-5, the full variable domain reads DGGITQSPKYLFRKEGQNVTLSCEQNLNHDAMYWYRQDPGQGLRLIYYSQIVNDFQKGDIAEGYSVSREKKESFPLTVTSAQKNPTAFYLCASMRAYSNQPQHFGDGTRLSIL.

V gene TRBV28 combines with J gene TRBJ1-2; maybe TRBD1 (5 bases). Germline values: CDR1 MDHEN, CDR2 SYDVKM. This CDR3 region has 15 residues. Trimming cost V 6 bases and J 4 bases, with 18 bases left between them. CDR3 loop: CASSTSGGGGYGYTF. CDR3 in DNA: TGTGCCAGCAGCACCTCCGGGGGGGGTGGCTATGGCTACACCTTC.

This chain connects TRBV7-3 to TRBJ2-7; D is uncertain. Trimming stripped 5 bases from V and 4 bases from J, with 18 bases between. The CDR3 is made up of 15 amino acids. Germline V CDR1 and CDR2: SGHTA, FQGTGA. The chain's CDR3 is CASSPTVGQMYEQYF. In DNA form, the CDR3 reads TGTGCCAGCAGCCCAACAGTGGGCCAAATGTACGAGCAGTACTTC.

The chain joins TRBV7-8 to TRBJ2-7, with 9 bases lining up with TRBD1. The germline V gene encodes CDR1 SGHVS and CDR2 FQNEAQ. There are 14 residues in the CDR3. With 6 bases clipped from V and 4 bases from J, the junction kept 7 bases outside the gene matches. Written as DNA, the CDR3 is TGTGCCAGCAGTCAGGGGACAGGGACTTACGAGCAGTACTTC. This translates into CASSQGTGTYEQYF.

The chain has TRBV6-4 and TRBJ1-2; 8 nucleotides match TRBD1. The CDR3 is 13 residues long. Trimming at V came to 6 bases and at J to 8 bases, leaving 8 bases not matched to a gene. Germline CDR1 and CDR2: MRHNA and SNTAGT. The CDR3 loop is CASSDRGTRGYTF. CDR3 DNA: TGTGCCAGCAGCGACAGGGGTACTCGGGGCTACACCTTC.

This chain uses TRBV5-1 with TRBJ2-2, with 8 bases lining up with TRBD2. The CDR3 runs 15 residues. Germline CDR1 reads SGHRS; CDR2 reads YFSETQ. J lost 5 bases, V lost 4 bases, and 7 bases had no gene match. CDR3 region: CASSGTGGPTGELFF. The CDR3 nucleotides are TGCGCCAGCAGCGGGACGGGGGGGCCGACCGGGGAGCTGTTTTTT. Full variable domain (rest looked up from reference TRBV5-1 and TRBJ2-2): KAGVTQTPRYLIKTRGQQVTLSCSPISGHRSVSWYQQTPGQGLQFLFEYFSETQRNKGNFPGRFSGRQFSNSRSEMNVSTLELGDSALYLCASSGTGGPTGELFFGEGSRLTVL.

J is TRBJ2-5 and V is TRBV7-9; TRBD2 matches at 15 bases. There are 16 residues in the CDR3. With 3 bases clipped from V and 2 bases from J, the junction kept 1 base outside the gene matches. Looked up from germline, CDR1 is SEHNR and CDR2 is FQNEAQ (reference sequence). CDR3 bases: TGTGCCAGCAGCTTGGGGACTAGCGGGGGGCAAGAGACCCAGTACTTC. It is translated as CASSLGTSGGQETQYF.

CDR3 in DNA: TGCGCCAGCAGCCAAGATCCGAATAGCGGGGGGCAGTTATACAATGAGCAGTTCTTC. It codes for CASSQDPNSGGQLYNEQFF. The rearrangement joins TRBV4-1 to TRBJ2-1; 10 bases are a match to TRBD2. V lost 0 bases, J lost 4 bases, and 12 bases stayed unmatched. The germline CDR1 and CDR2 sequences are MGHRA and YSYEKL. The CDR3 totals 19 residues.

The chain joins TRBV11-1 to TRBJ1-1; D is possibly TRBD1 (5 bases). Looked up from germline, CDR1 is SGHAT and CDR2 is FQDESV (reference sequence). The CDR3 is 12 amino acids. The V end was cut by 5 bases, the J end by 4 bases, with 8 bases between. CDR3 nucleotide sequence: TGTGCCAGCAGCCACGGGGGCACTGAAGCTTTCTTT. It codes for CASSHGGTEAFF. The variable domain in full, with the rest retrieved from reference TRBV11-1 and TRBJ1-1, is EAEVAQSPRYKITEKSQAVAFWCDPISGHATLYWYRQILGQGPELLVQFQDESVVDDSQLPKDRFSAERLKGVDSTLKIQPAELGDSAMYLCASSHGGTEAFFGQGTRLTVV.

This chain links TRBV6-6 with TRBJ2-6, with a tentative D call TRBD1 (5 bases). CDR3 length: 13 amino acids. V was trimmed by 7 bases and J by 1 base, leaving 5 bases between them. Germline lookup yields CDR1 MNHNY and CDR2 SVGAGI (reference sequence). The CDR3 DNA reads TGTGCCAGCAAGGGGTCTGGGGCCAACGTCCTGACTTTC. Protein product: CASKGSGANVLTF.

The chain couples TRBV5-1 to TRBJ1-3; 7 bases are a match to TRBD1. The CDR3 runs to 15 residues. CDR1 is SGHRS and CDR2 is YFSETQ in the germline V gene. The V and J ends lost 3 bases and 0 bases, in that order; junction bases with no gene match: 3. The CDR3 nucleotides read TGCGCCAGCAGCTGGGACAGTCTCTCTGGAAACACCATATATTTT. Its protein is CASSWDSLSGNTIYF. The entire variable domain, with the rest obtained from reference TRBV5-1 and TRBJ1-3, is as follows: KAGVTQTPRYLIKTRGQQVTLSCSPISGHRSVSWYQQTPGQGLQFLFEYFSETQRNKGNFPGRFSGRQFSNSRSEMNVSTLELGDSALYLCASSWDSLSGNTIYFGEGSWLTVV.

The J gene is TRBJ1-2, the V gene TRBV19; TRBD1 aligns across 9 bases. The germline V gene encodes CDR1 LNHDA and CDR2 SQIVND (reference sequence). The CDR3 is made up of 12 amino acids. V gave up 5 bases and J gave up 8 bases; unmatched junction bases: 3. This CDR3 is CASSYTGGGYTF. The CDR3 coding sequence is TGTGCCAGTAGTTATACAGGGGGCGGCTACACCTTC.

The chain has TRBV9 and TRBJ1-1; D might be TRBD1 (5 bases). The CDR3 spans 15 residues. The germline V gene encodes CDR1 SGDLS and CDR2 YYNGEE. Trimming took off 4 bases at V and 5 bases at J, with 18 bases between the two ends. CDR3 coding DNA: TGTGCCAGCAGCCCCAGATCGGCAGGGATGACTGAAGCTTTCTTT. Residues: CASSPRSAGMTEAFF. The full variable domain, rest sourced from reference TRBV9 and TRBJ1-1, is DSGVTQTPKHLITATGQRVTLRCSPRSGDLSVYWYQQSLDQGLQFLIQYYNGEERAKGNILERFSAQQFPDLHSELNLSSLELGDSALYFCASSPRSAGMTEAFFGQGTRLTVV.

The V call is TRBV1, the J call TRBJ1-4; the table gives TRBD1 as D, unverified against the DNA. TRBV1 corresponds to a pseudogene. The CDR3 runs 16 residues. In nucleotides, the CDR3 is TGCACCAGCAGCCAGGGGGCAGGCCCAACTAATGAAAAACTGTTTTTT. Its protein product is CTSSQGAGPTNEKLFF.